This T cell receptor beta chain was sequenced during a study of blood T cells in healthy people across ages (dated by TCRdb to between 2015 and 2017). Some background on the complete study: In model experiments, template switching captured about one uniquely barcoded TCR beta cDNA molecule for every two T cells. To track age-related changes in TCR beta repertoire diversity, the study relied on deep sequencing normalized with unique cDNA molecular identifiers. The donors were split into four age groups: young (average 16 years), middle-aged (roughly 39), aged (about 56) and long-lived (roughly 88). Donors of different ages were randomly distributed across sequencing lanes to avoid experimental bias. The study analyzed two additional independent replicas of 1 million unique cDNA reads from the same blood draw for two donors, one aged 18 to 30 and one aged 80 or older.

This clonotype was detected a few times. Its target antigen remains unknown. No much larger clone exists at a distance of one base, and base qualities are not known. Donors were 39 systemically healthy Caucasian individuals from Russia aged roughly 6 to 95 years. Approximately 10 milliliters of peripheral blood were collected from each donor into EDTA-treated Vacutainer tubes. PBMCs were isolated by Ficoll-Paque density-gradient centrifugation, with at least 7 million obtained per sample. Total RNA, at least 6 micrograms per sample, was extracted from PBMCs with Trizol reagent. The percentages of naive CD45RAhigh/CD27high T cells were determined by flow cytometry on a PBMC aliquot from every donor. What the study reported, not specific to this receptor: Because profiling used bulk unsorted PBMCs, naive and antigen-experienced compartments could not be compared conclusively. Estimates of total diversity based on one million sequenced T cells were regarded as lower bounds and as underestimates. Donor CMV infection status was unknown, potentially confounding age-related changes in expanded clonotypes. The percentage of naive T cells measured by flow cytometry correlated strongly with observed TCR beta diversity. As age increased, observed TCR beta diversity per million T cells dropped in a roughly linear way, and a significant reduction was already evident by age around 41. Compared with the aged group, the long-lived group had more naive CD4+ T cells, fewer expanded clones and increased TCR diversity, a pattern suggesting age selection.

The library relied on 5' RACE. A second PCR of roughly 7 to 11 cycles was performed with a sample-barcoded 5' primer and a J-beta primer mix. A template-switch 5' adaptor carrying 12 random nucleotides introduced a unique molecular identifier onto each TCR beta cDNA molecule. Each sample yielded at least 2.5 million CDR3-containing paired-end reads. First-strand cDNA synthesis was performed from all RNA using the Mint cDNA synthesis kit, with priming by a TRBC-specific oligonucleotide. After uracil-DNA glycosylase treatment, a first 18-cycle PCR used universal primers M1SS and BC2_uni_R on all cDNA. In the original analysis: Each sample was normalized by randomly selecting 1 million high-quality reads, each carrying a distinct molecular identifier. Instead of being binned into consensus sequences, reads that shared molecular identifiers were thrown out. MiTCR, set to a Q25 quality threshold and the strictest error-elimination algorithm, was used for CDR3 identification, clonotype clustering and error correction. A nonparametric unseen species model with Euler transformation was used to estimate a lower bound on total TCR beta diversity. TCRdb's own reprocessing of the public reads used fastp at Q25 and MiXCR and kept productive beta chains. All rows with the same CDR3 protein become a single entry with the most common DNA and genes. What appears here as the V and J calls and clone size reflects TCRdb's work, not the paper's. Present in this sample are 1.8 million or so distinct CDR3 sequences, about two fifths of which were seen just once. The ten biggest clones cover more than 20% of the sample.

The sequenced sample consisted of blood. The TCR sequence derives from a human donor in good health.

CDR3 loop: CASSADREHEQYF. The nucleotides read TGTGCCAGCAGCGCGGACAGGGAGCACGAGCAGTACTTC. Recombination connected TRBV5-5 to TRBJ2-7, with 8 bases matching TRBD1. Reading from cysteine to phenylalanine, the CDR3 counts 13 amino acids. Only the CDR3 DNA stays, 39 bases, in frame from base 1. In the germline V gene (reference sequence), CDR1 corresponds to SGHKS and CDR2 to YYEKEE. V is pruned by 4 bases and J by 5 bases, leaving 5 bases of the junction without a gene match.